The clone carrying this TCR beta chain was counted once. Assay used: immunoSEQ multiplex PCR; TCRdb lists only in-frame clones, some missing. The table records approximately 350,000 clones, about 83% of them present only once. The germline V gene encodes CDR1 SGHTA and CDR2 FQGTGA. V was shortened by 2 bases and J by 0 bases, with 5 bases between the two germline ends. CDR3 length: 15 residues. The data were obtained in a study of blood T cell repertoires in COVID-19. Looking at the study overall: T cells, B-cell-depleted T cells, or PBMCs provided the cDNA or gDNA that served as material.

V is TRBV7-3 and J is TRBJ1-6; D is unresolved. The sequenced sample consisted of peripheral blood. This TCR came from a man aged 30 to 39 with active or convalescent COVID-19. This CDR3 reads CASSLGNSYNSPLHF. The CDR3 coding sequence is TGTGCCAGCAGCTTAGGCAACTCCTATAATTCACCCCTCCACTTT.